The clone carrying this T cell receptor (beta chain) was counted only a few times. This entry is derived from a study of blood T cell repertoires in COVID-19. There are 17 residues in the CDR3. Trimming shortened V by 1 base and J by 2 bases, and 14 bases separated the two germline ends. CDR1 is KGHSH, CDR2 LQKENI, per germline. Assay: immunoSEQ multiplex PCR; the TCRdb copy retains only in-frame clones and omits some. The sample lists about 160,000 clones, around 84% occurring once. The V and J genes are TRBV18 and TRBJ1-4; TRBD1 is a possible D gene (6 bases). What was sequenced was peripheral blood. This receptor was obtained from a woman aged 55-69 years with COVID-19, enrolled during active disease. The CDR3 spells CASSPRGYRATNEKLFF. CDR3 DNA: TGTGCCAGCTCACCACGGGGTTACAGGGCGACTAATGAAAAACTGTTTTTT.